This is a list of T cell receptor beta chains from one sample in a study of blood T cell repertoires in COVID-19. Some clones are missing from TCRdb's copy, which holds only in-frame ones; the method was immunoSEQ multiplex PCR. This table holds roughly 80,000 clones, over 75% found once. Sequencing used peripheral blood. These receptors were taken from a man aged 80 or over with acute or convalescent COVID-19. The CDR3 runs from the conserved cysteine through the conserved F or W. D genes are given only for firm matches. Clone size is stated in some rows and not others, as once, few, many or a class when expanded.

v_gene: TRBV13; d_gene: TRBD1; j_gene: TRBJ1-2; abundance: NA; CDR3aa: CASSLGDRDNYGYTF; CDR3nt: TGTGCCAGCAGCTTAGGGGACAGGGATAACTATGGCTACACCTTC
v_gene: TRBV5-8; d_gene: NA; j_gene: TRBJ1-4; abundance: NA; CDR3aa: CASRRGGNDEKLFF; CDR3nt: TGTGCCAGCAGGCGTGGGGGGAATGATGAAAAACTGTTTTTT
v_gene: TRBV6-5; d_gene: NA; j_gene: TRBJ1-2; abundance: NA; CDR3aa: CASSSPTEIYGYTF; CDR3nt: TGTGCCAGCAGTTCCCCGACTGAGATCTATGGCTACACCTTC
v_gene: TRBV2; d_gene: NA; j_gene: TRBJ2-5; abundance: NA; CDR3aa: CASSEGYRKGETQYF; CDR3nt: TGTGCCAGCAGTGAAGGTTACAGGAAAGGAGAGACCCAGTACTTC
v_gene: TRBV6-5; d_gene: NA; j_gene: TRBJ1-3; abundance: NA; CDR3aa: CASTRGGVGNTIYF; CDR3nt: TGTGCCAGCACCCGGGGGGGGGTAGGAAACACCATATATTTT
v_gene: TRBV5-1; d_gene: TRBD1; j_gene: TRBJ2-7; abundance: NA; CDR3aa: CASSLRQGAHEQYF; CDR3nt: TGCGCCAGCAGCCTCCGACAGGGGGCCCACGAGCAGTACTTC
v_gene: TRBV28; d_gene: NA; j_gene: TRBJ1-1; abundance: NA; CDR3aa: CASSLFGTTSEAFF; CDR3nt: TGTGCCAGCAGTTTATTCGGGACAACCTCTGAAGCTTTCTTT
v_gene: TRBV5-5; d_gene: NA; j_gene: TRBJ1-2; abundance: NA; CDR3aa: CASSLAMGLGYGYTF; CDR3nt: TGTGCCAGCAGCTTGGCCATGGGGCTTGGCTATGGCTACACCTTC
v_gene: TRBV11-2; d_gene: TRBD1; j_gene: TRBJ1-4; abundance: NA; CDR3aa: CASTRGRVNEKLFF; CDR3nt: TGTGCCAGCACCAGGGGGCGAGTTAATGAAAAACTGTTTTTT
v_gene: TRBV3-1/TRBV3-2; d_gene: NA; j_gene: TRBJ2-7; abundance: many; CDR3aa: CASSPQTQAYEQYF; CDR3nt: TGTGCCAGCAGCCCACAGACGCAGGCCTACGAGCAGTACTTC
v_gene: TRBV4-2; d_gene: TRBD1; j_gene: TRBJ2-7; abundance: NA; CDR3aa: CASSNRDRGNEQYF; CDR3nt: TGTGCCAGCAGTAACCGGGACAGGGGCAACGAGCAGTACTTC
v_gene: TRBV6-5; d_gene: TRBD1; j_gene: TRBJ1-2; abundance: few; CDR3aa: CASTNVRTGSGYTF; CDR3nt: TGTGCCAGCACCAATGTTCGGACAGGGTCGGGCTACACCTTC
v_gene: TRBV5-6; d_gene: TRBD1; j_gene: TRBJ1-6; abundance: NA; CDR3aa: CASSTYKLGRQGNSPLHF; CDR3nt: TGTGCCAGCAGCACATACAAATTAGGGAGACAGGGAAATTCACCCCTCCACTTT
v_gene: TRBV5-8; d_gene: NA; j_gene: TRBJ1-5; abundance: NA; CDR3aa: CASSFSGGKLQPQHF; CDR3nt: TGTGCCAGCAGCTTCTCTGGAGGGAAGCTTCAGCCCCAGCATTTT
v_gene: TRBV3-1/TRBV3-2; d_gene: NA; j_gene: TRBJ1-1; abundance: NA; CDR3aa: CASSQDLTGYMNTEAFF; CDR3nt: TGTGCCAGCAGCCAAGATTTGACAGGATACATGAACACTGAAGCTTTCTTT
v_gene: TRBV7-3; d_gene: NA; j_gene: TRBJ2-1; abundance: once; CDR3aa: CASSIYREGEQFF; CDR3nt: TGTGCCAGCAGCATTTACAGGGAGGGTGAGCAGTTCTTC
v_gene: TRBV5-1; d_gene: TRBD1; j_gene: TRBJ1-6; abundance: few; CDR3aa: CASSLGTRDRGNSPLHF; CDR3nt: TGCGCCAGCAGCTTGGGAACCCGGGACAGGGGTAATTCACCCCTCCACTTT
v_gene: TRBV2; d_gene: NA; j_gene: TRBJ1-1; abundance: NA; CDR3aa: CASTPHESVTEAFF; CDR3nt: TGTGCCAGTACTCCCCACGAGTCCGTTACCGAAGCTTTCTTT
v_gene: TRBV5-1; d_gene: NA; j_gene: TRBJ2-7; abundance: once; CDR3aa: CASSLEGGEQYF; CDR3nt: TGCGCCAGCAGCTTGGAGGGCGGGGAGCAGTACTTC
v_gene: TRBV11-3; d_gene: TRBD1; j_gene: TRBJ2-7; abundance: NA; CDR3aa: CASSKGDRYSYEQYF; CDR3nt: TGTGCCAGCAGCAAAGGGGACAGGTACTCCTACGAGCAGTACTTC
v_gene: TRBV7-2; d_gene: TRBD1; j_gene: TRBJ2-1; abundance: NA; CDR3aa: CASSPTGTYNEQFF; CDR3nt: TGTGCCAGCAGCCCGACAGGGACCTACAATGAGCAGTTCTTC
v_gene: TRBV2; d_gene: NA; j_gene: TRBJ2-5; abundance: NA; CDR3aa: CASSGLAQETQYF; CDR3nt: TGTGCCAGCAGTGGTCTAGCCCAAGAGACCCAGTACTTC
v_gene: TRBV29-1; d_gene: TRBD2; j_gene: TRBJ2-7; abundance: NA; CDR3aa: CSSLGGMGEQYF; CDR3nt: TGCAGCTCCCTGGGGGGGATGGGGGAGCAGTACTTC
v_gene: TRBV7-9; d_gene: TRBD1; j_gene: TRBJ2-7; abundance: NA; CDR3aa: CASSPKGGQGVYEQYF; CDR3nt: TGTGCCAGCAGCCCTAAGGGAGGACAGGGGGTCTACGAGCAGTACTTC